The clone carrying this TCR beta chain was seen more than once but under ten times. Its antigen is undetermined. These data come from a study of early stage breast cancer tumors. Overall study: Twelve of the 16 invasive tumors were ER+, PR+ and HER2-. Samples were sequenced at 7.5 to 10-fold average coverage. Study findings and constraints: Enriched TCRB sequences shared across patients were mostly commonly generated sequences.

The method was immunoSEQ multiplex PCR; TCRdb's version includes in-frame clones alone and lacks a portion of them. The sample has 39,000 or so clones, approximately 72% seen once. CDR1 SNHLY and CDR2 FYNNEI come from the germline V gene. This CDR3 has 15 amino acids. V was trimmed by 4 bases and J by 1 base, leaving 11 bases between them. Sequencing was carried out using blood. The clonotype originates from a person between 45 and 65 years old with breast cancer. The V call is TRBV2, the J call TRBJ1-5, with a tentative D call TRBD1 (6 bases). The CDR3 loop reads CASSGDRNSNQPQHF. In nucleotides, the CDR3 is TGTGCCAGCAGTGGAGACAGGAACAGCAATCAGCCCCAGCATTTT.